The TCR beta chain under discussion was sequenced for a study of T cell repertoires in cytomegalovirus infection. A single record per CDR3 protein comes from TCRdb applying MiXCR to the reads. The sample includes over 250,000 distinct CDR3 sequences, under 25% of them seen just once. As regards this clonotype: The antigen is unknown.

After removal of 4 bases from V and 3 bases from J, the junction contained 12 bases not matched to a gene. The length of the CDR3 is 15 residues. Germline CDR1 and CDR2: SQVTM and ANQGSEA. This TCR was recovered from a human donor in good health (CMV status not recorded). Some clones in this sample may be carry-over from other donors' samples. This sequence joins TRBV29-1 and TRBJ2-7; 7 positions match TRBD1. Sequencing was performed on cultured PBMCs, taken from culture after CMV antigen stimulation. The CDR3 coding sequence is TGCAGCGTTGTTCCCCGGGACAGCGACTTCTACGAGCAGTACTTC. It codes for CSVVPRDSDFYEQYF.